The source of this TCR beta chain is a study of control samples from healthy donors and cancer patients. Trimming cost V 3 bases and J 0 bases, with 11 bases left between them. This CDR3 has 16 amino acids. Per the germline V gene, CDR1 is KGHSH and CDR2 is LQKENI. Only in-frame clones appear in the TCRdb table, and some are missing; sequencing was by immunoSEQ multiplex PCR. The repertoire holds 95,000 to 100,000 clones, with around 89% as singletons. V gene TRBV18 combines with J gene TRBJ2-2; no reliable D call. This receptor was obtained from a man aged 30-40 years in good health. Sequencing was carried out using blood. The CDR3 region has the DNA TGTGCCAGCTCACCTCTCCCATATTCGAACACCGGGGAGCTGTTTTTT. Translating it yields CASSPLPYSNTGELFF.